There are a few counts of the clone carrying this T cell receptor beta chain. For TCRbeta, the library was prepared with unique molecular identifiers. TCRdb reanalysed the PCR reads using MiXCR and keeps one entry per CDR3 protein. The profile shows roughly 220,000 distinct CDR3 sequences, about 8.7% of them singletons. The data originate from a study of T-cell reconstitution after alpha-beta-depleted transplantation in children. The CDR3 consists of 14 residues. V gave up 7 bases and J gave up 4 bases; unmatched junction bases: 8. This clonotype was sampled from a male patient under 10 years old who had a stem cell transplant for acute myeloid leukemia, so the T cells may come from the graft donor. The chain links TRBV12-3 or TRBV12-4 to TRBJ2-7, with 9 bases aligning to TRBD2. Sequences were derived from PBMCs, mostly from graft donor cells, sampled 360 days after TCRalphabeta/CD19-depleted stem cell transplant. The CDR3 DNA reads TGTGCCAGCACCTTAGCGGGAGTTAGGTACGAGCAGTACTTC. This gives the protein CASTLAGVRYEQYF.